Following are 30 T cell receptor beta chains from one sample sequenced in a study of blood T cell repertoires in COVID-19. Clones were read by immunoSEQ multiplex PCR, and TCRdb kept only the in-frame ones, dropping some. Of some 270,000 clones in the sample, roughly nine tenths were seen once. Input material: peripheral blood. The receptors were sampled from a man aged 50-59 years with acute or convalescent COVID-19.

CDR3 sequence: CASSSRGNPGEKLFF. The CDR3 nucleotides read TGTGCCAGCAGTTCTCGGGGAAACCCGGGTGAAAAACTGTTTTTT. This chain links TRBV6-5 with TRBJ1-4; no reliable D call. Germline-derived CDR1 and CDR2 are MNHEY and SVGAGI. The V gene lost 4 bases and the J gene lost 7 bases, with 16 bases spanning the gap. This CDR3 is 15 amino acids long.

The chain combines TRBV19 with TRBJ1-6; D gene unclear. Between the trimmed V and J ends, which lost 10 bases and 7 bases, there was a span of 17 bases. Germline CDR1 is LNHDA and CDR2 is SQIVND (reference sequence). This CDR3 contains 14 residues. CDR3: CATKRTGENSPLHF. The CDR3 DNA follows: TGTGCCACCAAGAGGACGGGAGAAAATTCACCCCTCCACTTT.

The chain carries TRBV11-2 and TRBJ2-1, with D maybe TRBD2 (6 bases). The V gene lost 1 base and the J gene lost 8 bases, with 12 bases spanning the gap. The CDR3 length is 14 residues. Germline-derived CDR1 and CDR2 are SGHAT and FQNNGV. CDR3 DNA sequence: TGTGCCAGCAGCTTAGTCCGGGGGAAGGATGAGCAGTTCTTC. This encodes CASSLVRGKDEQFF.

The chain employs TRBV6-5 and TRBJ2-1; TRBD2 matches at 8 bases. The CDR3 spans 16 residues. Trimming removed 0 bases from V and 7 bases from J; junction bases left unmatched: 8. The germline V gene encodes CDR1 MNHEY and CDR2 SVGAGI. The CDR3 DNA follows: TGTGCCAGCAGTTACTCGGCGAGCGGGGGCTATAATGAGCAGTTCTTC. This encodes CASSYSASGGYNEQFF.

This clone was recorded once. This chain links TRBV3-1 (or the pseudogene TRBV3-2) with TRBJ1-3; D remains unclear. V gave up 1 base and J gave up 1 base, with 14 bases separating them. This CDR3 has 17 residues. In germline, CDR1 is LGHDT, CDR2 YNNKEL (reference sequence). The CDR3 DNA reads as TGTGCCAGCAGCCAAGCGCTTTTCGGGGTTTCTGGAAACACCATATATTTT. Protein sequence: CASSQALFGVSGNTIYF.

The chain carries TRBV7-2 and TRBJ2-2, with TRBD1 matching over 7 bases. Germline V lookup: CDR1 SGHTA, CDR2 FQGNSA. V lost 3 bases, J lost 5 bases, and 6 bases stayed unmatched. The CDR3 is 15 amino acids. This chain's CDR3 is CASSFYATGTGELFF. In DNA form, the CDR3 reads TGTGCCAGCAGCTTCTATGCGACAGGGACCGGGGAGCTGTTTTTT.

The gene calls are TRBV29-1 and TRBJ1-1; D is ambiguous. Trimming removed 7 bases at V and 4 bases at J, with 16 bases between. Germline CDR1 is SQVTM and CDR2 is ANQGSEA. The CDR3 has 13 residues. CDR3 nucleotide sequence: TGCAGCGACATGGGCCTCGGAAGCACTGAAGCTTTCTTT. It specifies CSDMGLGSTEAFF.

This clone was counted once. This chain uses TRBV7-3 with TRBJ2-2; D gene unclear. CDR1 and CDR2 from the germline V gene are SGHTA and FQGTGA. V was cut by 5 bases and J by 0 bases, with 7 bases left in between. CDR3 length: 14 amino acids. The DNA for the CDR3 is TGTGCCAGCAGCAGACTTTCGAACACCGGGGAGCTGTTTTTT. Translated, it gives CASSRLSNTGELFF.

This chain connects TRBV11-3 to TRBJ2-1, with a tentative D call TRBD1 (5 bases). The CDR3 spans 16 residues. Germline CDR1 reads SGHNT; CDR2 reads YENEEA. V dropped 5 bases and J dropped 3 bases, with 17 bases sitting between them. CDR3 amino acids: CASSPAGIRGYNEQFF. DNA of the CDR3: TGTGCCAGCAGCCCTGCTGGGATAAGGGGCTACAATGAGCAGTTCTTC. The full variable domain, in which reference TRBV11-3 and TRBJ2-1 provide the parts outside the CDR3, is EAGVVQSPRYKIIEKKQPVAFWCNPISGHNTLYWYLQNLGQGPELLIRYENEEAVDDSQLPKDRFSAERLKGVDSTLKIQPAELGDSAVYLCASSPAGIRGYNEQFFGPGTRLTVL.

This sequence joins TRBV5-8 and TRBJ1-6, with a weak D call TRBD1 (5 bases). The V gene's germline CDR1 is SGHTS and CDR2 YDEGEE. Trimming stripped 0 bases from V and 8 bases from J, with 15 bases between. The CDR3 runs 16 residues. CDR3 bases: TGTGCCAGCAGCTTGGCGATGGACACCCACGATTCACCCCTCCACTTT. Amino acid sequence: CASSLAMDTHDSPLHF.

The rearrangement joins TRBV30 to TRBJ2-4; the D gene is possibly TRBD1 (6 bases). Germline V lookup: CDR1 GTSNPN, CDR2 SVGIG (reference sequence). V lost 1 base to trimming and J lost 1 base, with 17 bases between them. CDR3 size: 17 residues. CDR3: CAWSGPAGEGAKNIQYF. In DNA form, the CDR3 reads TGTGCCTGGAGTGGCCCAGCAGGGGAAGGGGCCAAAAACATTCAGTACTTC.

The chain is built from TRBV12-5 and TRBJ2-7; D remains unclear. The CDR3 extends over 13 amino acids. V was shortened by 3 bases and J by 3 bases, with 9 bases between the two germline ends. Germline assignment: CDR1 LGHNT and CDR2 FRNRAP. The CDR3 region has the DNA TGTGCTAGTGGTTTCGGCGGATACTACGAGCAGTACTTC. Encoded protein: CASGFGGYYEQYF.

V gene TRBV27 combines with J gene TRBJ2-7; D gene ambiguous. V shed 4 bases and J shed 3 bases, with 4 bases lying between them. In germline, CDR1 is MNHEY, CDR2 SMNVEV (reference sequence). This CDR3 has 11 residues. The CDR3 region has the DNA TGTGCCAGCAGTTCCCGCTACGAGCAGTACTTC. Amino acids: CASSSRYEQYF.

CDR3 loop: CAWSVRQGNNVLTF. CDR3 coding DNA: TGTGCCTGGAGTGTAAGGCAGGGCAACAACGTCCTGACTTTC. The chain recombines TRBV30 with TRBJ2-6; a possible D gene is TRBD1 (5 bases). This CDR3 spans 14 amino acids. Germline-derived CDR1 and CDR2 are GTSNPN and SVGIG (reference sequence). V was shortened by 0 bases and J by 9 bases, with 12 bases between the two germline ends.

The rearrangement joins TRBV19 to TRBJ2-7; 7 bases line up with TRBD1. This CDR3 is built from 15 residues. V gave up 6 bases and J gave up 0 bases; unmatched junction bases: 8. Looked up from germline, CDR1 is LNHDA and CDR2 is SQIVND (reference sequence). The CDR3 DNA reads TGTGCCAGTAGCCAGGACAGGAAGAGCTCCTACGAGCAGTACTTC. Its translation: CASSQDRKSSYEQYF.

The chain carries TRBV6-1 and TRBJ1-6; D is possibly TRBD1 (6 bases). Trimming removed 3 bases from V and 6 bases from J, with 15 bases in between. Germline-derived CDR1 and CDR2 are MNHNS and SASEGT. This CDR3 region has 16 residues. The CDR3 reads CASSEFSGDLNSPLHF. In DNA, the CDR3 is TGTGCCAGCAGTGAGTTTTCAGGGGACCTTAATTCACCCCTCCACTTT.

V and J are TRBV3-1 (or the pseudogene TRBV3-2) and TRBJ2-3; 8 nucleotides match TRBD1. Losses at the gene ends were 4 bases for V and 4 bases for J; bases not matched to a gene: 10. Germline V gene sequence: CDR1 LGHDT, CDR2 YNNKEL (reference sequence). The CDR3 is 16 residues long. The DNA for the CDR3 is TGTGCCAGCAGCCCGATTCCCAGGGGGCCGTCAGATACGCAGTATTTT. Translated, it gives CASSPIPRGPSDTQYF.

The chain has TRBV7-2 and TRBJ1-3, with 8 bases matching TRBD1. This CDR3 has 16 residues. After removal of 1 base from V and 0 bases from J, the junction contained 2 bases not matched to a gene. Germline-derived CDR1 and CDR2 are SGHTA and FQGNSA. The CDR3 protein is CASSLGTGSSGNTIYF. The CDR3 DNA is TGTGCCAGCAGCTTAGGGACAGGGAGCTCTGGAAACACCATATATTTT.

The rearrangement links TRBV19 to TRBJ1-4; D unclear. Trimming pared 6 bases from V and 6 bases from J, leaving 11 bases between. In germline, CDR1 is LNHDA, CDR2 SQIVND (reference sequence). There are 13 residues in the CDR3. CDR3 sequence: CASSTVRDEKLFF. The CDR3, as DNA: TGTGCCAGTAGCACAGTGAGAGATGAAAAACTGTTTTTT.

The V gene is TRBV6-5, the J gene TRBJ2-5, with TRBD1 matching 7 bases. The CDR3 runs 15 residues. Trimming at V came to 6 bases and at J to 4 bases, leaving 11 bases not matched to a gene. The V gene's germline CDR1 is MNHEY and CDR2 SVGAGI. In nucleotides, the CDR3 is TGTGCCAGCAGGAACTCGGACAGGCGGGTAGAGACCCAGTACTTC. Translating it yields CASRNSDRRVETQYF.

CDR3 coding DNA: TGTGCCAGCAGCCTAGGGACAGAAAACTATGGCTACACCTTC. Protein sequence: CASSLGTENYGYTF. The chain uses TRBV11-2 and TRBJ1-2; 7 bases are a match to TRBD1. Germline V gives CDR1 SGHAT, CDR2 FQNNGV. This CDR3 contains 14 residues. With V trimmed by 5 bases and J by 2 bases, 5 bases remained unmatched.

This clone was found once. The rearrangement links TRBV5-6 to TRBJ2-6; no clear D gene. The length of the CDR3 is 14 residues. V lost 5 bases to trimming and J lost 3 bases, with 9 bases between them. CDR1 SGHDT and CDR2 YYEEEE come from the germline V gene. This CDR3 reads CASRPPSGANVLTF. The CDR3 coding sequence is TGTGCCAGCAGGCCCCCGAGTGGGGCCAACGTCCTGACTTTC.

This chain connects TRBV18 to TRBJ1-4, with D possibly matching TRBD1 (6 bases). Germline V gene data show CDR1 as KGHSH and CDR2 as LQKENI. The CDR3 sequence is 17 residues long. Trimming removed 4 bases at V and 0 bases at J, with 15 bases between. CDR3 nucleotides: TGTGCCAGCTCACACCGGACACAGGGTGCAACTAATGAAAAACTGTTTTTT. Its protein is CASSHRTQGATNEKLFF.

The chain recombines TRBV19 with TRBJ1-2; D is unclear. V shed 4 bases and J shed 5 bases, with 17 bases lying between them. Germline CDR1 is LNHDA and CDR2 is SQIVND (reference sequence). CDR3 length: 15 amino acids. DNA for the CDR3: TGTGCCAGTAGTAGCGACGGGTCGGGGTTTTATGGCTACACCTTC. This codes for CASSSDGSGFYGYTF.

The chain couples TRBV27 to TRBJ1-1; TRBD1 matches at 7 bases. The CDR3 runs to 17 residues. V shed 3 bases, J shed 4 bases, and the junction held 14 bases outside the gene matches. Germline loops: CDR1 MNHEY, CDR2 SMNVEV (reference sequence). CDR3 residues: CASSFEYRGDRFTEAFF. CDR3 bases: TGTGCCAGCAGTTTCGAATACAGGGGAGATCGTTTCACTGAAGCTTTCTTT.

The chain combines TRBV6-5 with TRBJ1-3; D call uncertain. Germline V gives CDR1 MNHEY, CDR2 SVGAGI. The CDR3 contains 14 residues. Trimming shortened V by 8 bases and J by 0 bases, and 11 bases separated the two germline ends. The CDR3 DNA is TGTGCCAGCGGAGGTGTCAACTCTGGAAACACCATATATTTT. Its translation is CASGGVNSGNTIYF.

The chain recombines TRBV10-2 with TRBJ1-3; D remains ambiguous. V dropped 2 bases and J dropped 5 bases, with 10 bases sitting between them. CDR3 length equals 14 residues. CDR1 is WSHSY, CDR2 SAAADI, per germline. The CDR3 sequence: CASSENGERNTIYF. In DNA, the CDR3 is TGCGCCAGCAGTGAGAACGGGGAGAGAAACACCATATATTTT.

V gene TRBV3-1 (or the pseudogene TRBV3-2) combines with J gene TRBJ1-2, with D uncertain. From germline, CDR1 is LGHDT and CDR2 YNNKEL (reference sequence). Trimming stripped 0 bases from V and 4 bases from J, with 9 bases between. The CDR3 has 14 amino acids. CDR3 protein: CASSQDQAGYGYTF. In nucleotides, the CDR3 is TGTGCCAGCAGCCAAGATCAAGCGGGCTATGGCTACACCTTC.

V and J are TRBV27 and TRBJ2-7, with a tentative D call TRBD1 (6 bases). CDR1 is MNHEY and CDR2 is SMNVEV in the germline V gene (reference sequence). The V gene lost 3 bases and the J gene lost 2 bases, with 8 bases spanning the gap. The CDR3 runs 13 residues. This CDR3 is CASSFGQPYEQYF. CDR3 coding DNA: TGTGCCAGCAGTTTCGGACAGCCCTACGAGCAGTACTTC.

The chain uses TRBV6-5 and TRBJ2-7, with TRBD1 identical over 10 bases. From germline, CDR1 is MNHEY and CDR2 SVGAGI. V trimming: 2 bases; J trimming: 4 bases; junction bases outside the gene matches: 5. The CDR3 is made up of 15 amino acids. CDR3 nucleotide sequence: TGTGCCAGCAGTTACAGACAGGGGGCTGGATACGAGCAGTACTTC. It encodes CASSYRQGAGYEQYF.